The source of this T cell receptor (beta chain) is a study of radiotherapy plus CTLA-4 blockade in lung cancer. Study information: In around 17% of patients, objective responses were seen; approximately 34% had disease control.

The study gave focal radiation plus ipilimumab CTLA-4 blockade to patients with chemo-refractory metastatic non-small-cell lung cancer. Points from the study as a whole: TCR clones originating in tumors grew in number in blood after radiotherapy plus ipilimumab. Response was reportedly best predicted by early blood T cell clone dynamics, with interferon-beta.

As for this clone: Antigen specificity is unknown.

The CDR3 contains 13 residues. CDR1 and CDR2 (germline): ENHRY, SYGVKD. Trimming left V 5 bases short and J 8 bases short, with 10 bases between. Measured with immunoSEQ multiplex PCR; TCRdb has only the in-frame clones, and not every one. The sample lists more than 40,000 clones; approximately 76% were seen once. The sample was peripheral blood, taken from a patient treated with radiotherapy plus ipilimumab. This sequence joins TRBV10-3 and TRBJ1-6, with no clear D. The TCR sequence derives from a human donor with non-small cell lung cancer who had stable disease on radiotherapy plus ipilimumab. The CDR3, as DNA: TGTGCCATCAGTCCAGACATACATTCACCCCTCCACTTT. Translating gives CAISPDIHSPLHF.